The 27 T cell receptor beta chains reported below all come from one sample, sequenced in a study of blood T cell repertoires in COVID-19. Produced via immunoSEQ multiplex PCR; TCRdb's table is partial and in-frame only. The table lists about 280,000 clones, about four fifths of them singletons. What was sequenced was PBMCs or T cells enriched from blood (not recorded which). These TCRs come from a man in his forties or fifties who had been exposed to COVID-19.

The chain's CDR3 is CASSSGEGLSSGQPQHF. Written as DNA, the CDR3 is TGTGCCAGTAGCTCAGGGGAGGGTTTGTCTTCGGGACAGCCCCAGCATTTT. The rearrangement uses TRBV19 and TRBJ1-5; possible D gene TRBD1, 6 bases. Trimming stripped 6 bases from V and 7 bases from J, with 25 bases between. This CDR3 spans 17 amino acids. From germline, CDR1 is LNHDA and CDR2 SQIVND (reference sequence).

This chain uses TRBV7-2 with TRBJ2-7, with 7 positions matching TRBD1. This CDR3 is 14 amino acids long. The V and J ends lost 3 bases and 4 bases, in that order; junction bases with no gene match: 6. Looked up from germline, CDR1 is SGHTA and CDR2 is FQGNSA. CDR3 in DNA: TGTGCCAGCAGCTTTGGTGAGGGGGCGTACGAGCAGTACTTC. Its translation is CASSFGEGAYEQYF.

The V call is TRBV5-1, the J call TRBJ1-2; a possible D gene is TRBD1 (6 bases). Trimming stripped 2 bases from V and 5 bases from J, with 19 bases between. Looked up from germline, CDR1 is SGHRS and CDR2 is YFSETQ. The CDR3 is made up of 16 amino acids. CDR3 DNA sequence: TGCGCCAGCAGCTTACTCGGCGAGGCCCAGGGGTATGGCTACACCTTC. This encodes CASSLLGEAQGYGYTF. Complete variable domain (other parts from reference TRBV5-1 and TRBJ1-2): KAGVTQTPRYLIKTRGQQVTLSCSPISGHRSVSWYQQTPGQGLQFLFEYFSETQRNKGNFPGRFSGRQFSNSRSEMNVSTLELGDSALYLCASSLLGEAQGYGYTFGSGTRLTVV.

This chain connects TRBV11-3 to TRBJ1-1, with TRBD1 identical over 11 bases. Germline V CDR1 and CDR2: SGHNT, YENEEA. Germline trimming cut 5 bases from V and 8 bases from J; bases unmatched to any gene: 7. The CDR3 loop spans 14 amino acids. CDR3 in DNA: TGTGCCAGCAGCCGTTCCGGGACAGGGGGAGAAGCTTTCTTT. This gives the protein CASSRSGTGGEAFF. Full variable domain (remainder filled in from reference TRBV11-3 and TRBJ1-1): EAGVVQSPRYKIIEKKQPVAFWCNPISGHNTLYWYLQNLGQGPELLIRYENEEAVDDSQLPKDRFSAERLKGVDSTLKIQPAELGDSAVYLCASSRSGTGGEAFFGQGTRLTVV.

This clone occurred once. The chain couples TRBV19 to TRBJ2-7, with 11 bases that match TRBD2. The junction had 2 bases not matched to a gene; V was cut back by 5 bases and J by 2 bases. CDR1 LNHDA and CDR2 SQIVND come from the germline V gene (reference sequence). The CDR3 spans 14 residues. DNA for the CDR3: TGTGCCAGTAGTGCACTAGCGGGAGCCTACGAGCAGTACTTC. As protein: CASSALAGAYEQYF.

This clone was observed once. The chain combines TRBV6-5 with TRBJ2-7; TRBD2 matches 7 bases. CDR1 and CDR2 (germline): MNHEY, SVGAGI. CDR3 length: 16 residues. V lost 0 bases to trimming and J lost 2 bases; unmatched junction nucleotides: 7. The CDR3 protein is CASSYSGMGGAYEQYF. The CDR3 bases are TGTGCCAGCAGTTACTCGGGCATGGGAGGGGCCTACGAGCAGTACTTC.

In its sample, this clone was seen a few times. The rearrangement links TRBV2 to TRBJ1-2; the D gene is possibly TRBD1 (6 bases). This CDR3 spans 13 amino acids. V was cut by 1 base and J by 8 bases, with 11 bases left in between. Germline V gene sequence: CDR1 SNHLY, CDR2 FYNNEI. The DNA for the CDR3 is TGTGCCAGCAGTGAAGGCAGGGGAAGGGGCTACACCTTC. Encoded protein: CASSEGRGRGYTF.

V usage is TRBV3-1 (or the pseudogene TRBV3-2) and J usage is TRBJ1-2; D gene ambiguous. This CDR3 comprises 11 residues. Trimming removed 4 bases from V and 4 bases from J, with 4 bases in between. Per the germline V gene, CDR1 is LGHDT and CDR2 is YNNKEL (reference sequence). The CDR3 nucleotides read TGTGCCAGCAGCCTCGGCTATGGCTACACCTTC. Its translation is CASSLGYGYTF.

CDR3 sequence: CASRLGAYEQYF. Written as DNA, the CDR3 is TGTGCCAGCAGGTTAGGGGCCTACGAGCAGTACTTC. This chain uses TRBV6-5 with TRBJ2-7; perhaps TRBD1 as D (5 bases). Trimming removed 6 bases at V and 2 bases at J, with 8 bases between. The CDR3 has 12 residues. From germline, CDR1 is MNHEY and CDR2 SVGAGI.

This chain joins TRBV12-3 or TRBV12-4 and TRBJ1-2; D not resolved. The V gene lost 4 bases and the J gene lost 10 bases, with 10 bases spanning the gap. The CDR3 is 11 residues long. Here the CDR3 DNA reads TGTGCCAGCAGTTCAGGCGTCCCCTACACCTTC. Amino acids: CASSSGVPYTF.

This clone was seen a handful of times. The CDR3 region is CASSFGSGSPTQYF. The DNA of the CDR3 is TGTGCCAGCAGCTTTGGTAGCGGGTCACCGACCCAGTACTTC. The J gene is TRBJ2-5, the V gene TRBV7-9; 7 bases map to TRBD2. The CDR3 is 14 residues long. The germline V gene encodes CDR1 SEHNR and CDR2 FQNEAQ (reference sequence). With 3 bases clipped from V and 7 bases from J, the junction kept 8 bases outside the gene matches. Using reference TRBV7-9 and TRBJ2-5 for the parts outside the CDR3, the full variable domain is DTGVSQNPRHKITKRGQNVTFRCDPISEHNRLYWYRQTLGQGPEFLTYFQNEAQLEKSRLLSDRFSAERPKGSFSTLEIQRTEQGDSAMYLCASSFGSGSPTQYFGPGTRLLVL.

In its sample, this clone was seen a few times. The chain is built from TRBV5-1 and TRBJ2-1; D possibly corresponds to TRBD2 (6 bases). V shed 0 bases and J shed 2 bases, with 9 bases lying between them. CDR3 size: 15 residues. Germline V CDR1 and CDR2: SGHRS, YFSETQ. Written as DNA, the CDR3 is TGCGCCAGCAGCTTGGTGGGCGGGACCTACAATGAGCAGTTCTTC. Translating gives CASSLVGGTYNEQFF.

This chain connects TRBV2 to TRBJ2-7, with no clear D. The germline V and J ends were trimmed by 8 bases and 6 bases, with 11 bases remaining between them. Germline V gene sequence: CDR1 SNHLY, CDR2 FYNNEI. The CDR3 totals 11 residues. The CDR3 spells CASHVEREQYF. The CDR3 nucleotides read TGTGCCAGCCATGTGGAGCGCGAGCAGTACTTC.

V and J are TRBV15 and TRBJ2-1, with 9 bases fitting TRBD2. Germline lookup yields CDR1 LNHNV and CDR2 YYDKDF (reference sequence). V lost 8 bases and J lost 3; bases outside the gene matches: 8. This CDR3 spans 15 amino acids. The CDR3 sequence is CATGLAGRLYNEQFF. CDR3 nucleotides: TGTGCCACCGGGCTAGCGGGACGTCTCTACAATGAGCAGTTCTTC.

The rearrangement links TRBV7-9 to TRBJ1-1; D is ambiguous. Germline V CDR1 and CDR2: SEHNR, FQNEAQ (reference sequence). V lost 0 bases and J lost 0, with 11 bases in between. The CDR3 is 16 residues long. CDR3 loop: CASSLAQFQMNTEAFF. CDR3 in DNA: TGTGCCAGCAGCTTAGCACAGTTTCAGATGAACACTGAAGCTTTCTTT.

The J gene is TRBJ2-2, the V gene TRBV18; TRBD1 matches at 7 bases. The CDR3 length is 16 residues. Germline lookup yields CDR1 KGHSH and CDR2 LQKENI. The J segment lost 0 bases and the V segment lost 3 bases, leaving 4 bases of the junction unmatched. DNA for the CDR3: TGTGCCAGCTCACCTAGACAGGGTTCGAACACCGGGGAGCTGTTTTTT. Protein product: CASSPRQGSNTGELFF.

The V call is TRBV6-5, the J call TRBJ2-2, with D maybe TRBD2 (5 bases). V was cut by 2 bases and J by 6 bases, with 10 bases left in between. The CDR3 is 14 amino acids. From germline, CDR1 is MNHEY and CDR2 SVGAGI. In nucleotides, the CDR3 is TGTGCCAGCAGTTACGGACCGCGGGCCGGGGAGCTGTTTTTT. Translation gives CASSYGPRAGELFF.

This clone occurred once. The rearrangement links TRBV30 to TRBJ1-6, with 8 bases lining up with TRBD1. Germline V lookup: CDR1 GTSNPN, CDR2 SVGIG (reference sequence). V gave up 4 bases and J gave up 0 bases; unmatched junction bases: 8. The CDR3 is 17 amino acids. The CDR3 sequence is CAWKTDRDGSYNSPLHF. The CDR3 DNA is TGTGCCTGGAAGACGGACAGGGATGGCTCCTATAATTCACCCCTCCACTTT.

The gene calls are TRBV9 and TRBJ1-1; TRBD1 is a possible D gene (5 bases). The CDR3 is 15 amino acids. V was cut by 6 bases and J by 2 bases, with 17 bases left in between. Germline CDR1 reads SGDLS; CDR2 reads YYNGEE. The CDR3 loop reads CASTLGGTPNTEAFF. The CDR3 DNA sequence: TGTGCCAGCACTCTGGGAGGGACCCCAAACACTGAAGCTTTCTTT.

In its sample, this clone was seen a few times. The V and J genes are TRBV27 and TRBJ2-3; the match to TRBD2 covers 7 bases. The V gene's germline CDR1 is MNHEY and CDR2 SMNVEV (reference sequence). V shed 3 bases and J 2 bases; nucleotides not matched to a gene: 8. This CDR3 is 16 amino acids long. The CDR3 here is CASSFQLASPTDTQYF. The CDR3 bases are TGTGCCAGCAGTTTCCAACTAGCGAGCCCCACAGATACGCAGTATTTT.

This chain links TRBV10-3 with TRBJ1-1, with 7 nucleotides matching TRBD1. Germline V gene sequence: CDR1 ENHRY, CDR2 SYGVKD. The CDR3 runs to 13 residues. Germline trimming cut 4 bases from V and 1 base from J; bases unmatched to any gene: 0. Here the CDR3 reads CAISGTGNTEAFF. The CDR3 coding sequence is TGTGCCATCAGTGGGACAGGGAACACTGAAGCTTTCTTT.

The chain employs TRBV10-3 and TRBJ2-3, with 10 bases identical to TRBD2. CDR1 is ENHRY and CDR2 is SYGVKD in the germline V gene. This CDR3 comprises 13 residues. With V trimmed by 10 bases and J by 2 bases, 3 bases remained unmatched. CDR3 nucleotide sequence: TGTGCCACACTAGCGGGATACACAGATACGCAGTATTTT. It yields the protein CATLAGYTDTQYF.

The CDR3 sequence: CASSLMENQPQHF. CDR3 coding DNA: TGTGCCAGCAGTTTGATGGAGAATCAGCCCCAGCATTTT. This sequence joins TRBV12-3 or TRBV12-4 and TRBJ1-5; D remains ambiguous. V was cut by 3 bases and J by 4 bases, with 7 bases left in between. The CDR3 is 13 amino acids.

The chain uses TRBV30 and TRBJ2-2; D unresolved. This CDR3 is built from 13 residues. Germline CDR1 reads GTSNPN; CDR2 reads SVGIG (reference sequence). Trimming stripped 0 bases from V and 3 bases from J, with 5 bases between. CDR3 DNA: TGTGCCTGGAGTGTATCTGACACCGGGGAGCTGTTTTTT. Its protein is CAWSVSDTGELFF.

This chain links TRBV19 with TRBJ1-5; D gene uncertain. Germline V CDR1 and CDR2: LNHDA, SQIVND (reference sequence). V shed 7 bases and J shed 1 base, with 17 bases lying between them. The CDR3 contains 16 residues. Written as DNA, the CDR3 is TGTGCCAGTATTCTTGAGGGCAGCCTGAGCAATCAGCCCCAGCATTTT. It is translated as CASILEGSLSNQPQHF.

This chain connects TRBV7-8 to TRBJ1-6, with D uncertain. The ends were cut back, 1 base at V and 5 bases at J, with 9 bases in the middle. This CDR3 spans 15 amino acids. The V gene's germline CDR1 is SGHVS and CDR2 FQNEAQ. CDR3 region: CASSLVVTHNSPLHF. The CDR3 DNA is TGTGCCAGCAGCTTAGTGGTCACTCATAATTCACCCCTCCACTTT.

The chain recombines TRBV4-2 with TRBJ2-2; tentatively, D is TRBD2 (6 bases). Per the germline V gene, CDR1 is LGHNA and CDR2 is YNFKEQ. Trimming stripped 1 base from V and 4 bases from J, with 16 bases between. The CDR3 runs 17 residues. The CDR3 loop reads CASSQVVGLASTGELFF. CDR3 in DNA: TGTGCCAGCAGCCAAGTCGTCGGGCTAGCGAGCACCGGGGAGCTGTTTTTT.